This section outlines one T cell receptor (beta chain) sequence together with its context. What it recognizes is unknown. These data belong to a study of response to subunit inactivated influenza vaccine. Trimming removed 3 bases from V and 1 base from J; junction bases left unmatched: 4. The CDR3 runs 15 residues. The germline gives CDR1 SQVTM, CDR2 ANQGSEA. MiXCR was run by TCRdb on the RT-PCR reads, yielding one entry per CDR3 protein. The repertoire holds about 310,000 distinct CDR3 sequences, with around 22% as singletons. Whole-study results and caveats: Every seasonal influenza vaccination brings in few new T cells, the authors suggested.

The sample here was PBMCs from blood, taken around 22 months after vaccination. The receptor was isolated from a man aged 50 to 75 who received an inactivated influenza vaccine. This chain connects TRBV29-1 to TRBJ1-3; 9 bases are shared with TRBD1. The chain's CDR3 is CSVETGGMSGNTIYF. The DNA for the CDR3 is TGCAGCGTTGAGACAGGGGGAATGTCTGGAAACACCATATATTTT.